This TCR beta chain was observed in a study of T cells in Graves' hyperthyroidism and ophthalmopathy. Study at large: Any treatment followed the collection of peripheral blood at initial diagnosis.

Using 10 ml of fresh peripheral blood, PBMCs were prepared. The V gene's germline CDR1 is SGHRS and CDR2 YFSETQ. The V end lost 1 base, the J end lost 0 bases, and 14 bases lay between the germline ends. The CDR3 is 16 residues long. Authors of the study amplified TCR beta CDR3 regions from RNA transcripts. First-round RT-PCR targeting the TCR CDR3 was performed with the HTBI primer set. In TCRdb, the multiplex PCR reads were re-called with MiXCR into one record per CDR3 protein. The sample yields hundreds of thousands of distinct CDR3 sequences, approximately 25% seen once. V gene TRBV5-1 combines with J gene TRBJ2-7; TRBD2 might be the D (5 bases). The receptor comes from a woman aged 30 to 39 with Graves' ophthalmopathy. Sequencing was carried out using blood. In DNA form, the CDR3 reads TGCGCCAGCAGCTTGTACGGCACGGGGAGCTCCTACGAGCAGTACTTC. Its translation is CASSLYGTGSSYEQYF.